Each of the 11 T cell receptor beta chains below was sequenced from the same sample in a study of regulatory T cells in long-lasting Graves disease. Library construction for TCR beta used iRepertoire HTBI primers and Arm-PCR of CDR3 regions. TCRdb called the multiplex PCR reads again in MiXCR, with one record for every CDR3 protein. The table lists about 290,000 distinct CDR3 sequences, more than 20% of them singletons. Time point meaning: persistent/refractory GD, antithyroid drugs over 5 years with positive TRAb. Generation of the TCR library employed RNA extracted from PBMCs. Here the sequenced sample was peripheral blood mononuclear cells (PBMCs), taken when the disease was refractory, from a patient treated with antithyroid drugs. The receptors originated from a female donor with Graves disease.

This clonotype has a count of ten or more. The chain is built from TRBV27 and TRBJ2-5; a weak D match, TRBD2 (5 bases). The V end lost 5 bases, the J end lost 2 bases, and 18 bases lay between the germline ends. There are 16 residues in the CDR3. The germline gives CDR1 MNHEY, CDR2 SMNVEV (reference sequence). CDR3 protein: CASSHHLDGKQETQYF. In DNA, the CDR3 is TGTGCCAGCAGTCACCACCTGGACGGGAAACAAGAGACCCAGTACTTC.

Many counts were recorded for this clonotype. The chain employs TRBV28 and TRBJ2-7, with D perhaps TRBD2 (6 bases). The CDR3 extends over 13 amino acids. V lost 2 bases and J lost 5, with 10 bases in between. Germline CDR1 is MDHEN and CDR2 is SYDVKM. CDR3 sequence: CASSLISGDEQYF. The CDR3 bases are TGTGCCAGCAGTTTAATATCGGGAGACGAGCAGTACTTC. The full variable domain, with the rest looked up from reference TRBV28 and TRBJ2-7, is DVKVTQSSRYLVKRTGEKVFLECVQDMDHENMFWYRQDPGLGLRLIYFSYDVKMKEKGDIPEGYSVSREKKERFSLILESASTNQTSMYLCASSLISGDEQYFGPGTRLTVT.

The rearrangement uses TRBV28 and TRBJ2-7; 12 bases agree with TRBD2. The CDR3 loop spans 17 amino acids. Germline CDR1 reads MDHEN; CDR2 reads SYDVKM. V lost 4 bases to trimming and J lost 2 bases; unmatched junction nucleotides: 9. CDR3 protein: CASSSDLAGGTTYEQYF. As DNA, the CDR3 is TGTGCCAGCAGTTCAGACCTAGCGGGAGGGACAACCTACGAGCAGTACTTC.

The rearrangement joins TRBV3-1 to TRBJ2-1, with 7 nucleotides matching TRBD1. With 4 bases clipped from V and 6 bases from J, the junction kept 9 bases outside the gene matches. CDR1 and CDR2 (germline): LGHDT, YNNKEL (reference sequence). This CDR3 comprises 15 residues. The CDR3 nucleotides read TGTGCCAGCAGCCGACAGGGACAGACTCCCAATGAGCAGTTCTTC. The encoded protein is CASSRQGQTPNEQFF.

This clonotype was detected many times. The V gene is TRBV2, the J gene TRBJ2-5; D is possibly TRBD2 (6 bases). Trimming removed 7 bases at V and 6 bases at J, with 12 bases between. This CDR3 region has 12 residues. Germline V CDR1 and CDR2: SNHLY, FYNNEI. The DNA for the CDR3 is TGTGCCAGCAATGGGGGAGGTCAGACCCAGTACTTC. This codes for CASNGGGQTQYF.

This clonotype was counted many times. The genes are TRBV7-9 and TRBJ1-1; TRBD1 matches 7 bases. Trimming at V came to 5 bases and at J to 6 bases, leaving 9 bases not matched to a gene. The CDR3 runs 14 residues. CDR1 SEHNR and CDR2 FQNEAQ come from the germline V gene (reference sequence). The CDR3 nucleotides read TGTGCCAGCAGCCGAAACAGGGGTGGGGCTGAAGCTTTCTTT. Encoded protein: CASSRNRGGAEAFF.

This clonotype was counted at least ten times. The chain links TRBV20-1 to TRBJ2-7, with TRBD2 matching 8 bases. The CDR3 runs 13 residues. In germline, CDR1 is DFQATT, CDR2 SNEGSKA (reference sequence). Here the CDR3 reads CSSNWLAGYEQYF. DNA for the CDR3: TGCAGCTCAAACTGGCTAGCGGGCTACGAGCAGTACTTC.

The DNA for the CDR3 is TGTGCCAGCAGCTCCGATAGGGGGGGCGCAGATACGCAGTATTTT. Amino acids: CASSSDRGGADTQYF. The chain is built from TRBV7-2 and TRBJ2-3, with D possibly TRBD2 on 7 matching bases. Per the germline V gene, CDR1 is SGHTA and CDR2 is FQGNSA. This CDR3 has 15 residues. Trimming stripped 4 bases from V and 4 bases from J, with 15 bases between.

V gene TRBV12-3 or TRBV12-4 combines with J gene TRBJ2-1, with 8 bases aligning to TRBD2. CDR3 length: 15 amino acids. The junction had 7 bases not matched to a gene; V was cut back by 2 bases and J by 7 bases. This chain's CDR3 is CASSLFPAGENEQFF. In nucleotides, the CDR3 is TGTGCCAGCAGTTTATTTCCAGCGGGGGAGAATGAGCAGTTCTTC.

As regards this clonotype: This likely stems from a read error, as it lies one base from a far larger clone. The rearrangement links TRBV3-1 to TRBJ1-1, with D hard to call. The CDR3 has 12 residues. Germline V gives CDR1 LGHDT, CDR2 YNNKEL (reference sequence). V was cut by 5 bases and J by 0 bases, with 4 bases left in between. CDR3 sequence (DNA): TGTGCCAGCAGCTATATGAACACTGAAGCTTTCTTT. Translated: CASSYMNTEAFF.

In its sample, this clonotype was seen a few times. V and J are TRBV6-1 and TRBJ1-5; no firm D call. V was trimmed by 6 bases and J by 2 bases, leaving 14 bases between them. The V gene's germline CDR1 is MNHNS and CDR2 SASEGT. This CDR3 is 15 amino acids long. CDR3 sequence: CASSRAWTGNQPQHF. The CDR3 coding sequence is TGTGCCAGCAGCCGAGCCTGGACGGGCAATCAGCCCCAGCATTTT.